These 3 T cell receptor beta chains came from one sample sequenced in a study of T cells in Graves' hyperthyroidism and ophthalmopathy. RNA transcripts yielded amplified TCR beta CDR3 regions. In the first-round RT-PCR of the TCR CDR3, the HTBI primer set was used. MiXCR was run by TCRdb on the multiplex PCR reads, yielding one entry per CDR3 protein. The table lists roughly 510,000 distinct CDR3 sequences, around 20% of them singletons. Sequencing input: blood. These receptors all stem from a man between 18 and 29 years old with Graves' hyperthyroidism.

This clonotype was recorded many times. Here the CDR3 reads CASSERSGQPKTQYF. The DNA for the CDR3 is TGTGCCAGCAGTGAAAGGAGCGGACAGCCGAAGACCCAGTACTTC. This sequence joins TRBV2 and TRBJ2-5; tentative D call: TRBD1 (6 bases). CDR3 length: 15 residues. Germline V gene lookup returns CDR1 SNHLY and CDR2 FYNNEI. V lost 2 bases to trimming and J lost 6 bases, with 16 bases between them.

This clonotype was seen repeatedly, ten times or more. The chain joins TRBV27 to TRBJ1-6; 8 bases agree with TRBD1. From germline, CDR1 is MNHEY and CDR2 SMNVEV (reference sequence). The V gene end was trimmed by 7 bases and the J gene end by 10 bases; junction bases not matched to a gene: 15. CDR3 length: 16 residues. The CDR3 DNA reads TGTGCCAGCAAACCCTCCGGGACAGGAGAGAACTCACCCCTCCACTTT. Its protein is CASKPSGTGENSPLHF.

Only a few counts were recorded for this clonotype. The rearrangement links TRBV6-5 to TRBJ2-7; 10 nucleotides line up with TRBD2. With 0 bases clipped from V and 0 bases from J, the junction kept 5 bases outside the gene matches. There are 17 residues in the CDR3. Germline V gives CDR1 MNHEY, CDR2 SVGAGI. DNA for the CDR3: TGTGCCAGCAGTTACTCCGCATGGACTAGCGGCTCCTACGAGCAGTACTTC. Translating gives CASSYSAWTSGSYEQYF.